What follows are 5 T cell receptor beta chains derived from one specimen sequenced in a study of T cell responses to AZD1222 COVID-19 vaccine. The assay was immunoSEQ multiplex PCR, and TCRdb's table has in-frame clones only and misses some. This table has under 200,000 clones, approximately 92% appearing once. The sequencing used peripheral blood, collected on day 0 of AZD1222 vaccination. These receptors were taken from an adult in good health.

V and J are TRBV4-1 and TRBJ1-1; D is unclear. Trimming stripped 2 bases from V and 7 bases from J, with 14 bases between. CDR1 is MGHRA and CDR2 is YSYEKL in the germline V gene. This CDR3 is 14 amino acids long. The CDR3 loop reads CASSQNDKWHEAFF. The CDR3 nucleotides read TGCGCCAGCAGCCAAAACGATAAATGGCATGAAGCTTTCTTT.

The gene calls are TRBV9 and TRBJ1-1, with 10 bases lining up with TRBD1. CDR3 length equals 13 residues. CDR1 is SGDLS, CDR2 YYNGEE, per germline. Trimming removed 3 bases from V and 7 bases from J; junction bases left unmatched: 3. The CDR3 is CASSDRDRGEAFF. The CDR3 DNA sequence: TGTGCCAGCAGCGACCGGGACAGGGGTGAAGCTTTCTTT.

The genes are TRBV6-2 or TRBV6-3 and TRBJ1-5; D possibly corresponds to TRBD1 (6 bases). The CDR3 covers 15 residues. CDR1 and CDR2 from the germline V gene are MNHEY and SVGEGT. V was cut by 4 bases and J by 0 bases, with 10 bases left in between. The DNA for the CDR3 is TGTGCCAGCAGTTCGGTGGACAGTAGCAATCAGCCCCAGCATTTT. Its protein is CASSSVDSSNQPQHF.

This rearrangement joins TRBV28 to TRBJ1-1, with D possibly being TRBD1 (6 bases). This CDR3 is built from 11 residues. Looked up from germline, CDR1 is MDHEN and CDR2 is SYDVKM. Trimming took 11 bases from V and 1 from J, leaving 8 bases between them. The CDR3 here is CAWGRNTEAFF. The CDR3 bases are TGTGCCTGGGGGCGGAACACTGAAGCTTTCTTT.

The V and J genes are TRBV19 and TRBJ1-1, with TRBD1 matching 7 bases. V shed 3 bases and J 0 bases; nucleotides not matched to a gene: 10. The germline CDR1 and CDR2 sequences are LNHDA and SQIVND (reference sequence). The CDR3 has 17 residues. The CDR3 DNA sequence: TGTGCCAGTAGTATGACAGGGTTCTTGTCGATGAACACTGAAGCTTTCTTT. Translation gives CASSMTGFLSMNTEAFF. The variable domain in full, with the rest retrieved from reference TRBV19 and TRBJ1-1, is DGGITQSPKYLFRKEGQNVTLSCEQNLNHDAMYWYRQDPGQGLRLIYYSQIVNDFQKGDIAEGYSVSREKKESFPLTVTSAQKNPTAFYLCASSMTGFLSMNTEAFFGQGTRLTVV.